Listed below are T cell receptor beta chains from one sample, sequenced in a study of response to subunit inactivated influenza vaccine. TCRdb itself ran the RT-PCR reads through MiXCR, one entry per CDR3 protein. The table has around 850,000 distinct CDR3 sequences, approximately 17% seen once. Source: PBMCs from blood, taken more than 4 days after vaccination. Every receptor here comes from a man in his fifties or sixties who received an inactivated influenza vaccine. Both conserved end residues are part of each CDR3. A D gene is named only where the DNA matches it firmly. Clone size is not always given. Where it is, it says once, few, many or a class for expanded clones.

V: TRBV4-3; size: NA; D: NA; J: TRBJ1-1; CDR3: CASSQEEGGKAFF; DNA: TGCGCCAGCAGCCAAGAGGAGGGCGGGAAAGCTTTCTTT
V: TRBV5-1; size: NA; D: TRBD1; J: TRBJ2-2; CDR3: CASSFRDRNTGELFF; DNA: TGCGCCAGCAGCTTCCGGGACAGGAACACCGGGGAGCTGTTTTTT
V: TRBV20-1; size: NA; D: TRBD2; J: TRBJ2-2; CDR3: CSAFPGTSGNTGELFF; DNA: TGCAGTGCTTTCCCCGGGACTAGCGGTAACACCGGGGAGCTGTTTTTT
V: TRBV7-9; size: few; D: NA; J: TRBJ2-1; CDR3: CASSLSGHEQFF; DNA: TGTGCCAGCAGCTTATCCGGGCATGAGCAGTTCTTC
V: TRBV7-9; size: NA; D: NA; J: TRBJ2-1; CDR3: CASSLVGVNSPDEQFF; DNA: TGTGCCAGCAGCTTAGTGGGTGTGAACTCCCCGGATGAGCAGTTCTTC
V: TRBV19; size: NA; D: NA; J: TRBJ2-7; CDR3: CASSIMTGSYEQYF; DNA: TGTGCCAGTAGTATCATGACAGGATCCTACGAGCAGTACTTC
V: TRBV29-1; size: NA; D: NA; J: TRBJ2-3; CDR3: CSVAGTKADTQYF; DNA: TGCAGCGTGGCCGGGACAAAGGCGGATACGCAGTATTTT
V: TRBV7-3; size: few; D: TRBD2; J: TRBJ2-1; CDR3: CASSLIAGGGTSYNEQFF; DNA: TGTGCCAGCAGCTTAATAGCGGGAGGGGGTACCTCCTACAATGAGCAGTTCTTC
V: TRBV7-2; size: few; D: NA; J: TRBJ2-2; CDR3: CASDLAKNTGELFF; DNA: TGTGCCAGCGACTTAGCCAAGAACACCGGGGAGCTGTTTTTT
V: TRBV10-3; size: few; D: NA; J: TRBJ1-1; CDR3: CAIKDVNTEAFF; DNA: TGTGCCATTAAGGATGTGAACACTGAAGCTTTCTTT
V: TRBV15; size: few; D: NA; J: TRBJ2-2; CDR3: CATIRGQRGTGELFF; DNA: TGTGCCACCATTAGGGGCCAACGGGGCACCGGGGAGCTGTTTTTT
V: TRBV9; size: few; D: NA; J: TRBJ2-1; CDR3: CASSPRLVRYNEQFF; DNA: TGTGCCAGCAGCCCAAGACTAGTACGGTACAATGAGCAGTTCTTC
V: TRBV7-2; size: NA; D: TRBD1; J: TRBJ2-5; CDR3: CASSTRSWTGETQYF; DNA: TGTGCCAGCAGCACGCGTAGTTGGACAGGAGAGACCCAGTACTTC
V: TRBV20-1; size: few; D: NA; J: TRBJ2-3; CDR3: CSARDIAAGTDTQYF; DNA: TGCAGTGCTAGAGATATTGCGGCAGGGACAGATACGCAGTATTTT
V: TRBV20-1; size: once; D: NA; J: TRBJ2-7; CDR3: CSASGLVRDYEQYF; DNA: TGCAGTGCTAGTGGGCTAGTCCGTGACTACGAGCAGTACTTC
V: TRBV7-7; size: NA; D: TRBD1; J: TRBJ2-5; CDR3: CASSENRGGETQYF; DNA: TGTGCCAGCAGCGAAAACAGGGGTGGGGAGACCCAGTACTTC
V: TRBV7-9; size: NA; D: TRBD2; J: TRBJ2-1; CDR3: CASSSRAGGYNEQFF; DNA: TGTGCCAGCAGCTCCCGAGCGGGGGGGTACAATGAGCAGTTCTTC
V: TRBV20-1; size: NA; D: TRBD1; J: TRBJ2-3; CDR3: CSASSAGQGPTDTQYF; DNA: TGCAGTGCTAGTTCCGCAGGACAGGGACCCACAGATACGCAGTATTTT